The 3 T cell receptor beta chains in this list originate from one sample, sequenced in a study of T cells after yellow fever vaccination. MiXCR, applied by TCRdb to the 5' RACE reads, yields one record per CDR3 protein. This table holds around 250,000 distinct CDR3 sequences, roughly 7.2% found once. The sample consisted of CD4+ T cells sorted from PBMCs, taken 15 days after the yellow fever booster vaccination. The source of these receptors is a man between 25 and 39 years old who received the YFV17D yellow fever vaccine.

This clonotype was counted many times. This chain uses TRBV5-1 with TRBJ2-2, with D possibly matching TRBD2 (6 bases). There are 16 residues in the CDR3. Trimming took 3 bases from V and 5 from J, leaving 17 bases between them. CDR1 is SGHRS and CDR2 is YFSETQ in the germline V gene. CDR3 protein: CASSSGSYDPTGELFF. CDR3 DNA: TGCGCCAGCAGCTCCGGGAGCTACGATCCAACCGGGGAGCTGTTTTTT.

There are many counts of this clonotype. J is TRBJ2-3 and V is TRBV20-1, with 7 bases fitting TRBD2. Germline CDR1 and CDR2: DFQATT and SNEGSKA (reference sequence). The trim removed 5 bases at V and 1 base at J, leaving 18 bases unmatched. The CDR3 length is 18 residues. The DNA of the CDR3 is TGCAGTGCTCCCGACCCGAGGGCGCGGGAGTACGGCACAGATACGCAGTATTTT. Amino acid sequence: CSAPDPRAREYGTDTQYF.

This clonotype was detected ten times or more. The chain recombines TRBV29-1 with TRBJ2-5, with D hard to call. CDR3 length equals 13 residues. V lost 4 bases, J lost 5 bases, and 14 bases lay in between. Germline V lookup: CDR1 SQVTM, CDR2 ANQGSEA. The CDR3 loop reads CSVASVLRETQYF. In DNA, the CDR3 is TGCAGCGTTGCGTCAGTCCTGAGGGAGACCCAGTACTTC. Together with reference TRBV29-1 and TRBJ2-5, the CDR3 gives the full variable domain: SAVISQKPSRDICQRGTSLTIQCQVDSQVTMMFWYRQQPGQSLTLIATANQGSEATYESGFVIDKFPISRPNLTFSTLTVSNMSPEDSSIYLCSVASVLRETQYFGPGTRLLVL.